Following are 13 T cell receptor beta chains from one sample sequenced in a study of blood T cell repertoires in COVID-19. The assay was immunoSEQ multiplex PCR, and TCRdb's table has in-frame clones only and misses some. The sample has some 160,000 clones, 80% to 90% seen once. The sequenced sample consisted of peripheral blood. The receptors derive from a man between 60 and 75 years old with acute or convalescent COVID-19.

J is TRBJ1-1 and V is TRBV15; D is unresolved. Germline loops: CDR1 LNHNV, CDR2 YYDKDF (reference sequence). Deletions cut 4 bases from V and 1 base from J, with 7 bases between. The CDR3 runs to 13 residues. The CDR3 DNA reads TGTGCCACCAGCACGTCGGGGAACACTGAAGCTTTCTTT. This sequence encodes CATSTSGNTEAFF.

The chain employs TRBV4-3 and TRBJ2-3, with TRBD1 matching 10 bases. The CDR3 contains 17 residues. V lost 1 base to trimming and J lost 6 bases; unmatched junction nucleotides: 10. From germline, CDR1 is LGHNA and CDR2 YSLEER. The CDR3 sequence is CASSQAYVGTGADTQYF. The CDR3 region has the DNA TGCGCCAGCAGCCAAGCGTATGTAGGGACAGGGGCTGATACGCAGTATTTT.

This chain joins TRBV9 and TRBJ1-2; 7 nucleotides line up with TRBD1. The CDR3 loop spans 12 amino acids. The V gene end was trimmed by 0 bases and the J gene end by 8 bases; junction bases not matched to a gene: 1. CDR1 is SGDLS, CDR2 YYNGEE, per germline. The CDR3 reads CASSVGGGGYTF. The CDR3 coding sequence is TGTGCCAGCAGCGTAGGAGGGGGCGGCTACACCTTC.

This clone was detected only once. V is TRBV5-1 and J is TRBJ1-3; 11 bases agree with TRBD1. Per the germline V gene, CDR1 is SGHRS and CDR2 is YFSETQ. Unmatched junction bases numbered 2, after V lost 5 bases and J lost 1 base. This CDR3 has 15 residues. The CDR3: CASRGQGVSGNTIYF. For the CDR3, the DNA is TGCGCCAGCAGGGGACAGGGGGTATCTGGAAACACCATATATTTT.

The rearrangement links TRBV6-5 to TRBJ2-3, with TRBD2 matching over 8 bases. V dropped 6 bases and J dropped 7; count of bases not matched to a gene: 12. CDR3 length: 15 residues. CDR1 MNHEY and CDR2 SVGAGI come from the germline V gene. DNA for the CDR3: TGTGCCAGCAGATGGGGTGGAGCGGGGGCCCATACGCAGTATTTT. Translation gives CASRWGGAGAHTQYF.

In DNA, the CDR3 is TGTGCCATCAGATCCCCCGTAGGGGGCTCGAACACTGAAGCTTTCTTT. Its translation: CAIRSPVGGSNTEAFF. This chain uses TRBV10-3 with TRBJ1-1, with 7 bases identical to TRBD1. After removal of 6 bases from V and 1 base from J, the junction contained 11 bases not matched to a gene. Germline V CDR1 and CDR2: ENHRY, SYGVKD. There are 16 residues in the CDR3.

In DNA form, the CDR3 reads TGTGCCAGCAGCCAAGAGGGGCTACTCGCTGGCAATCAGCCCCAGCATTTT. This codes for CASSQEGLLAGNQPQHF. V gene TRBV3-1 (or the pseudogene TRBV3-2) combines with J gene TRBJ1-5; the D gene is possibly TRBD1 (5 bases). Trimming took 0 bases from V and 2 from J, leaving 14 bases between them. The CDR3 spans 17 residues. Germline loops: CDR1 LGHDT, CDR2 YNNKEL (reference sequence).

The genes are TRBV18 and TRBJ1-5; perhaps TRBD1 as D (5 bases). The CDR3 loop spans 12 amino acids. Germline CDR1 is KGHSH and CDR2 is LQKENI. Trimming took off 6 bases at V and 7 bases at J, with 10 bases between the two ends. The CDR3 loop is CASSAQGQPQHF. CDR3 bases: TGTGCCAGCTCCGCTCAGGGACAGCCCCAGCATTTT.

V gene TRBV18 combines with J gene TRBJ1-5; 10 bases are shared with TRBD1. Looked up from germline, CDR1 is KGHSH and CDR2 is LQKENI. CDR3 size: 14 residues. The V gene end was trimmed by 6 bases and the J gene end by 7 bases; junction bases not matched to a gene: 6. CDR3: CASSYGTGAQPQHF. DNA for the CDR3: TGTGCCAGCTCCTACGGGACAGGGGCCCAGCCCCAGCATTTT. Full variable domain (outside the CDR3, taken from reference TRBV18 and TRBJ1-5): NAGVMQNPRHLVRRRGQEARLRCSPMKGHSHVYWYRQLPEEGLKFMVYLQKENIIDESGMPKERFSAEFPKEGPSILRIQQVVRGDSAAYFCASSYGTGAQPQHFGDGTRLSIL.

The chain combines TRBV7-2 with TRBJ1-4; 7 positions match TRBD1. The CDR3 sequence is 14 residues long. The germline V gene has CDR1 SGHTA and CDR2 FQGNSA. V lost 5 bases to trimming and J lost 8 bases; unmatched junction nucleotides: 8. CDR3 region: CASSADRATEKLFF. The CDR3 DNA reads TGTGCCAGCAGCGCAGACAGGGCTACCGAAAAACTGTTTTTT.

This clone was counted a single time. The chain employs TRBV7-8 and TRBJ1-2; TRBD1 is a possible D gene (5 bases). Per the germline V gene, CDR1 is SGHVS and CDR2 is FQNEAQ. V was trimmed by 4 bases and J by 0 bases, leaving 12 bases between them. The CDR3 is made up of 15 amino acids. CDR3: CASSSNPRANYGYTF. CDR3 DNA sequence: TGTGCCAGCAGCTCTAACCCCAGGGCTAACTATGGCTACACCTTC. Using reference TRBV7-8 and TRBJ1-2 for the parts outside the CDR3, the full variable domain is GAGVSQSPRYKVAKRGQDVALRCDPISGHVSLFWYQQALGQGPEFLTYFQNEAQLDKSGLPSDRFFAERPEGSVSTLKIQRTQQEDSAVYLCASSSNPRANYGYTFGSGTRLTVV.

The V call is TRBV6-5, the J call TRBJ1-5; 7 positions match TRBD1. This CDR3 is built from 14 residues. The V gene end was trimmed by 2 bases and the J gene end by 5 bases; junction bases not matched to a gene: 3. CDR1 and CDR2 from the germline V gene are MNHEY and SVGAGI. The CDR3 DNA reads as TGTGCCAGCAGTTACGACAGGGACTATCAGCCCCAGCATTTT. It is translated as CASSYDRDYQPQHF.

The CDR3 nucleotides read TGTGCCAGCACCGGACAGGGGGCAGGCTACACCTTC. Translation gives CASTGQGAGYTF. The chain combines TRBV18 with TRBJ1-2; TRBD1 matches 11 bases. Trimming took 8 bases from V and 8 from J; bases not matched to a gene: 4. CDR3 length equals 12 residues. The germline gives CDR1 KGHSH, CDR2 LQKENI.